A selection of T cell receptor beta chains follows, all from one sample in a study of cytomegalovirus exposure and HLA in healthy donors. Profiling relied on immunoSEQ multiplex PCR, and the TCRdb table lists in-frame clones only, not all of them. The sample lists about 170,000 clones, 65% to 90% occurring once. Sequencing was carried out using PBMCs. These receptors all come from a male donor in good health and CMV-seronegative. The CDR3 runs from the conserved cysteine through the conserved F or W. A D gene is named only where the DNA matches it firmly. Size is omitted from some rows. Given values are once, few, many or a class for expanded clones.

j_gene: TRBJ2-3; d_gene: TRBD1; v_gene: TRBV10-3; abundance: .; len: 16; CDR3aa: CAISEGTGGIADTQYF; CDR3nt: TGTGCCATCAGTGAGGGGACAGGGGGCATCGCAGATACGCAGTATTTT
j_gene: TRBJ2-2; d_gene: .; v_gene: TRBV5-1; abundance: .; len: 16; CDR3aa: CASSSSTSLSTGELFF; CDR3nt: TGCGCCAGCAGCTCCTCGACTAGTTTGAGCACCGGGGAGCTGTTTTTT
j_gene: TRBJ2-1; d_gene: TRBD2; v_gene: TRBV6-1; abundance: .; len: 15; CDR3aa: CASTSGGRRNNEQFF; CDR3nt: TGTGCCAGCACCTCGGGGGGGAGGAGAAACAATGAGCAGTTCTTC
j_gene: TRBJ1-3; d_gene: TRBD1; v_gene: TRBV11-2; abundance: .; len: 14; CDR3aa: CASSPGTAGNTIYF; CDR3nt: TGTGCCAGCAGCCCCGGGACAGCCGGAAACACCATATATTTT
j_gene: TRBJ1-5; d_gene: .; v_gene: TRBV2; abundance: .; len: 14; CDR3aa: CASQRRSGAQPQHF; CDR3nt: TGTGCCAGCCAGCGGAGGTCGGGTGCTCAGCCCCAGCATTTT
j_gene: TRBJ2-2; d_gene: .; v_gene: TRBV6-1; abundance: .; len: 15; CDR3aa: CASSEIGQNTGELFF; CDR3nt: TGTGCCAGCAGTGAAATAGGACAGAACACCGGGGAGCTGTTTTTT
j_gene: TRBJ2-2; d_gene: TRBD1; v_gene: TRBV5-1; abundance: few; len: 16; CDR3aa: CASSLVGGLDTGELFF; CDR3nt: TGCGCCAGCAGCTTGGTAGGGGGCTTGGACACCGGGGAGCTGTTTTTT
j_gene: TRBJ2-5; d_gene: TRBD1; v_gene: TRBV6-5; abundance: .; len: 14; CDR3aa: CASSSGTGQETQYF; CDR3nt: TGTGCCAGCAGTTCCGGGACAGGCCAAGAGACCCAGTACTTC
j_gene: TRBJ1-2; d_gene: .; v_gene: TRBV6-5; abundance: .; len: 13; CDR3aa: CASTPLGRSSYTF; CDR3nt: TGTGCCAGCACCCCCTTGGGCAGGTCGAGCTACACCTTC
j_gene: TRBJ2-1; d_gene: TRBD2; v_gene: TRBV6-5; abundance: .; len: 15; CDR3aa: CACGGEVSGHNEQFF; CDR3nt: TGTGCCTGCGGGGGGGAGGTTTCGGGTCACAATGAGCAGTTCTTC
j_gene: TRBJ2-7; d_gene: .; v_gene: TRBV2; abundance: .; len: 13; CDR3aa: CASNRPFTYEQYF; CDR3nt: TGTGCCAGCAACAGACCCTTTACCTACGAGCAGTACTTC
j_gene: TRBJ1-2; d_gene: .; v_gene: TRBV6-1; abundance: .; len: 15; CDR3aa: CASSETLTDYYGYTF; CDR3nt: TGTGCCAGCAGTGAAACCCTGACGGACTACTATGGCTACACCTTC
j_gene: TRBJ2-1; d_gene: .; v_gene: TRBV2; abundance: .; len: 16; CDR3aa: CASSYPDSGVYNEQFF; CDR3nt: TGTGCCAGCAGTTACCCCGACTCAGGGGTTTACAATGAGCAGTTCTTC
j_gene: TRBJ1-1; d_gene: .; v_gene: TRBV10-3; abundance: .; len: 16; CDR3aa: CAIRNGGGTLNTEAFF; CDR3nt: TGTGCCATCAGAAATGGGGGGGGCACGTTGAACACTGAAGCTTTCTTT
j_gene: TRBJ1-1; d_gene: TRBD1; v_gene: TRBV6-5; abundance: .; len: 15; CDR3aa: CASSRLDRKNTEAFF; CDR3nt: TGTGCCAGCAGTCGCCTGGACAGGAAAAACACTGAAGCTTTCTTT
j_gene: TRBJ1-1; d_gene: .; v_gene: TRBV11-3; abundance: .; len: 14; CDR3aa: CASSSGSGRDEAFF; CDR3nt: TGTGCCAGCAGCTCTGGCTCGGGGAGGGATGAAGCTTTCTTT
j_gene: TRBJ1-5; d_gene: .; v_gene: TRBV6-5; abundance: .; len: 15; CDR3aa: CASSLTSYSNQPQHF; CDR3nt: TGTGCCAGCAGCTTGACATCCTATAGCAATCAGCCCCAGCATTTT
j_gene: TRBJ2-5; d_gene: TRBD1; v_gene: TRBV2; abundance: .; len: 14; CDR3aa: CASRSGTGRETQYF; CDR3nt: TGTGCCAGCAGATCCGGGACAGGGAGAGAGACCCAGTACTTC
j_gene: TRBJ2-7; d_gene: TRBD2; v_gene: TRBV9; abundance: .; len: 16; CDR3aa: CASSVTSGGLSYEQYF; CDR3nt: TGTGCCAGCAGCGTAACTAGCGGGGGGTTAAGCTACGAGCAGTACTTC
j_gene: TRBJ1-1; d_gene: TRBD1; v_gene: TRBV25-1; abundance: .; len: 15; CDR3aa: CASSELDRTNTEAFF; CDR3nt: TGTGCCAGCAGTGAACTGGACAGGACGAACACTGAAGCTTTCTTT
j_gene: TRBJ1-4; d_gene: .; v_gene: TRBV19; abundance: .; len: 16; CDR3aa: CASSYPRPTTNEKLFF; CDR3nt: TGTGCCAGTAGTTATCCGAGGCCCACAACTAATGAAAAACTGTTTTTT
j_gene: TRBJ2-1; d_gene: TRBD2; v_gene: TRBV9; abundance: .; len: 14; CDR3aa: CASSADLGRGEQFF; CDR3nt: TGTGCCAGCAGCGCCGATCTTGGGAGGGGCGAGCAGTTCTTC
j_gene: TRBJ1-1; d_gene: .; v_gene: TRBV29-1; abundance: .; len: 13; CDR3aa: CSAGGIRNTEAFF; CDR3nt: TGCAGCGCTGGGGGCATAAGGAACACTGAAGCTTTCTTT
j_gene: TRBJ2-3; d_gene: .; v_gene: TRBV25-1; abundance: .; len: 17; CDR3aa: CASSEVPDRTSTDTQYF; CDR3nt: TGTGCCAGCAGTGAAGTCCCCGACAGGACAAGCACAGATACGCAGTATTTT
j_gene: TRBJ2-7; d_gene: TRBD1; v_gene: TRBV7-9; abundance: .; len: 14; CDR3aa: CASSLRTGVLEQYF; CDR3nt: TGTGCCAGCAGCCTTCGGACAGGGGTCCTCGAGCAGTACTTC
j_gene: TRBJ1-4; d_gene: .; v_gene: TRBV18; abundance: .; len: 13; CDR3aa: CASSESLNEKLFF; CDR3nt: TGTGCCAGCTCGGAGAGTTTAAATGAAAAACTGTTTTTT
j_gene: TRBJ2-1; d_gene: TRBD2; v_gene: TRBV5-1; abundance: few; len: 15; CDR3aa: CASSFTTSGGREQFF; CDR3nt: TGCGCCAGCAGCTTCACCACTAGCGGGGGCAGGGAGCAGTTCTTC